A selection of T cell receptor beta chains follows, all from one sample in a study of post-analysis software for immune sequencing data. TCRdb reprocessed the PCR reads via MiXCR and lists one record per CDR3 protein. The sample holds about 400,000 distinct CDR3 sequences; approximately 33% are singletons and the top ten take about an eighth. Sequences were obtained from blood. These receptors were collected from a girl aged 5 to 17 with multiple sclerosis. Both conserved end residues are part of each CDR3. Fields, in order: D gene, J gene, V gene, clone size, CDR3 DNA, CDR3 protein. The D gene is left open where the match is weak. Not all rows give a size; the values are once, few, many and, for expanded clones, a class.

D gene: NA
J gene: TRBJ2-7
V gene: TRBV5-1
clone size: few
CDR3 DNA: TGCGCCAGCCGAGAAGGGAACTACGAGCAGTACTTC
CDR3 protein: CASREGNYEQYF

D gene: NA
J gene: TRBJ1-5
V gene: TRBV12-3/TRBV12-4
clone size: NA
CDR3 DNA: TGTGCCAGCAGTTTTTCTGGCAGGGGCGGCAATCAGCCCCAGCATTTT
CDR3 protein: CASSFSGRGGNQPQHF

D gene: NA
J gene: TRBJ1-2
V gene: TRBV12-3/TRBV12-4
clone size: NA
CDR3 DNA: TGTGCCAGCAGTTTGTGGAGGGATGGCTACACCTTC
CDR3 protein: CASSLWRDGYTF

D gene: NA
J gene: TRBJ2-5
V gene: TRBV18
clone size: NA
CDR3 DNA: TGTGCCAGCTCCTCTCCTTCTCCGGGCCAGTACTTC
CDR3 protein: CASSSPSPGQYF

D gene: NA
J gene: TRBJ2-7
V gene: TRBV3-1
clone size: NA
CDR3 DNA: TGTGCCAGCGGCCCCCCGGGTCAATCCGAGCAGTACTTC
CDR3 protein: CASGPPGQSEQYF

D gene: TRBD2
J gene: TRBJ2-3
V gene: TRBV7-3
clone size: few
CDR3 DNA: TGTGCCAGCAGCGTTCTAGCGGGGGGTCCAAAAAGCACAGATACGCAGTATTTT
CDR3 protein: CASSVLAGGPKSTDTQYF

D gene: NA
J gene: TRBJ2-7
V gene: TRBV6-5
clone size: NA
CDR3 DNA: TGTGCCAGCAGTTACTCTCTCAGGGACCACGAGCAGTACTTC
CDR3 protein: CASSYSLRDHEQYF

D gene: NA
J gene: TRBJ2-1
V gene: TRBV20-1
clone size: NA
CDR3 DNA: TGCAGTGCTAGTCTAACGACTAGATCCAATGAGCAGTTCTTC
CDR3 protein: CSASLTTRSNEQFF

D gene: NA
J gene: TRBJ1-1
V gene: TRBV7-3
clone size: few
CDR3 DNA: TGTGCCAGCAGCTTATCTCAGGGGAACACTGAAGCTTTCTTT
CDR3 protein: CASSLSQGNTEAFF

D gene: TRBD2
J gene: TRBJ2-6
V gene: TRBV10-3
clone size: few
CDR3 DNA: TGTGCCATCCGGGAGGTCACTGGGGCCAACGTCCTGACTTTC
CDR3 protein: CAIREVTGANVLTF

D gene: NA
J gene: TRBJ2-5
V gene: TRBV7-9
clone size: few
CDR3 DNA: TGTGCCAGCAGCTTGATCGCGAAGGGGGGAGAGACCCAGTACTTC
CDR3 protein: CASSLIAKGGETQYF